Here is one T cell receptor beta chain with its context. What it binds is not known. The sample comes from a study of shared clonotypes between healthy human individuals. V gave up 5 bases and J gave up 10 bases, with 15 bases separating them. This CDR3 is 13 amino acids long. Germline V gene data show CDR1 as SGHAT and CDR2 as FQNNGV. Study results and caveats: Although depth was large, rarefaction showed that sequencing of the sorted subsets was incomplete.

The genomic DNA of each subset was split evenly across several immunoSEQ plates. Clones were read by immunoSEQ multiplex PCR, and TCRdb kept only the in-frame ones, dropping some. The data contain roughly 1 million clones, 70% to 80% of them singletons. This sequence originates from a man aged 18 to 30 in good health. Some clones in this sample may be carry-over from other donors' samples. The specimen sequenced was memory CD4+ T cells from PBMCs. Sample subset: CD45RA-negative fraction. The rearrangement uses TRBV11-2 and TRBJ2-1, with D unclear. The CDR3 DNA reads TGTGCCAGCAGCCTCCCGTGGCAAGTCGAGCAGTTCTTC. It yields the protein CASSLPWQVEQFF.